This is a list of T cell receptor beta chains from one sample in a study of blood T cell repertoires in COVID-19. Profiled with immunoSEQ multiplex PCR; TCRdb holds only in-frame clones, not every one. The sample holds approximately 250,000 clones, 84% seen once. The sample consisted of peripheral blood. The receptors come from a human donor in a cohort sampled during active COVID-19. CDR3s leave out the opening cysteine and the closing phenylalanine or tryptophan. D genes are given only for firm matches.

V gene | D gene | CDR3 protein
TRBV6-2/TRBV6-3 | . | ASSPLAGIQKYTEAF
TRBV4-2 | . | ASSQDGGTKKLF
TRBV7-2 | TRBD1 | ASSSMGQPTQY
TRBV11-2 | TRBD2 | ASSFIPVAGKETQY
TRBV5-6 | TRBD1 | ASSRTGIKEQY
TRBV6-6 | . | ASSYGRGNEQF
TRBV3-1/TRBV3-2 | TRBD1 | ASSRTGTGLAEQY
TRBV27 | TRBD1 | ASSLAGTGNYGYT
TRBV6-5 | . | ASSWRSPYEQY
TRBV6-5 | . | ASRDRLNTEAF
TRBV19 | . | ASSGDTGELF
TRBV5-8 | . | ASSFGRVLSGANVLT
TRBV5-4 | TRBD2 | ASSLGLAGDNEQF
TRBV6-1 | . | ASSPRTGLETQY
TRBV4-1 | TRBD1 | ASSLNRGDEQF
TRBV5-4 | TRBD1 | ASSLEPGDSEKLF
TRBV27 | TRBD1 | ASSFAGGRTEAF
TRBV7-8 | TRBD1 | ASSLALGTGDLQY
TRBV12-3/TRBV12-4 | . | ASSLLGGTQY
TRBV29-1 | . | SVENRGGGTDTQY
TRBV10-2 | TRBD1 | ASRVSGTETYNEQF
TRBV5-4 | . | ASSLDSYNEQF
TRBV6-6 | TRBD1 | ASSYKGADTEAF
TRBV3-1/TRBV3-2 | . | ASSQSVGGQAPLH
TRBV11-2 | . | ASSPRGRALNTEAF
TRBV7-3 | TRBD1 | ASSGGTGETQY
TRBV7-2 | TRBD2 | ASSLELAKRGGNTGELF
TRBV7-8 | TRBD1 | ASSVDPGTGRNYGYT
TRBV5-1 | TRBD2 | ASSPSGSYQETQY
TRBV5-5 | . | ASSRAGTNTGELF
TRBV6-1 | . | ASRKGGRRSAF
TRBV12-3/TRBV12-4 | . | ASSFRTPNIQY
TRBV2 | . | ASIRRGSGELF
TRBV3-1/TRBV3-2 | . | ASSQEWVQGDGYEQY
TRBV29-1 | TRBD1 | SVLPGQAISGYT
TRBV7-9 | TRBD1 | ASSPPDRAIGELF
TRBV19 | TRBD1 | ASSVGDSRNEKLF
TRBV6-6 | . | ASSLQSSYEQY
TRBV28 | . | AMKDSRSYEQY